Shown below are 18 T cell receptor beta chains from a single sample sequenced in a study of T cells in Graves' hyperthyroidism and ophthalmopathy. RNA transcripts were the template for amplifying TCR beta CDR3 regions. During a first-round RT-PCR of the TCR CDR3, the HTBI primer set was used. TCRdb re-called the multiplex PCR reads through MiXCR, storing one row per CDR3 protein. This table holds 400,000 to 550,000 distinct CDR3 sequences, approximately 25% found once. The sequencing input was blood. The receptors originated from a woman in her twenties or thirties with Graves' ophthalmopathy.

This clonotype showed up many times. The CDR3 here is CASRLYPGGTEAFF. The CDR3 DNA reads as TGTGCCAGCAGACTTTACCCAGGGGGCACTGAAGCTTTCTTT. V is TRBV12-3 or TRBV12-4 and J is TRBJ1-1, with TRBD1 matching 7 bases. V dropped 6 bases and J dropped 4; count of bases not matched to a gene: 8. This CDR3 has 14 amino acids.

This rearrangement joins TRBV19 to TRBJ2-4; either TRBD1 or TRBD2 may fit D (5 bases each). CDR3 length equals 18 residues. Germline CDR1 and CDR2: LNHDA and SQIVND (reference sequence). Trimming stripped 5 bases from V and 0 bases from J, with 20 bases between. The CDR3 region is CASSPIVRDGLAKNIQYF. The CDR3 region has the DNA TGTGCCAGTAGTCCTATAGTTCGGGACGGACTAGCCAAAAACATTCAGTACTTC.

This clonotype was observed at least ten times. V and J are TRBV18 and TRBJ2-5, with TRBD1 identical over 7 bases. Unmatched junction bases numbered 17, after V lost 3 bases and J lost 4 bases. The CDR3 consists of 18 residues. Germline values: CDR1 KGHSH, CDR2 LQKENI. As DNA, the CDR3 is TGTGCCAGCTCACCCATGGGACAGCTGCGGACGGTCAGAGAGACCCAGTACTTC. This encodes CASSPMGQLRTVRETQYF.

Many counts were recorded for this clonotype. J is TRBJ1-3 and V is TRBV28; D uncertain. The germline CDR1 and CDR2 sequences are MDHEN and SYDVKM. Trimming cost V 5 bases and J 0 bases, with 5 bases left between them. The CDR3 spans 13 residues. The CDR3 DNA sequence: TGTGCCAGCAGTATGTCCTCTGGAAACACCATATATTTT. Translating it yields CASSMSSGNTIYF. Full variable domain (rest looked up from reference TRBV28 and TRBJ1-3): DVKVTQSSRYLVKRTGEKVFLECVQDMDHENMFWYRQDPGLGLRLIYFSYDVKMKEKGDIPEGYSVSREKKERFSLILESASTNQTSMYLCASSMSSGNTIYFGEGSWLTVV.

The V call is TRBV6-2 or TRBV6-3, the J call TRBJ2-2; 8 bases fit TRBD1. Trimming removed 5 bases from V and 7 bases from J; junction bases left unmatched: 6. The germline V gene has CDR1 MNHEY and CDR2 SVGEGT. This CDR3 contains 14 residues. CDR3 DNA: TGTGCCAGCAGTCCAGGGGGCGGGTTCGGGGAGCTGTTTTTT. Translation gives CASSPGGGFGELFF.

The J gene is TRBJ2-2, the V gene TRBV18; D is perhaps TRBD1 or TRBD2 (5 bases each). With 3 bases removed from V and 7 bases from J, the gap between germline ends came to 18 bases. The CDR3 is 16 residues long. Per germline, CDR1 KGHSH and CDR2 LQKENI. Here the CDR3 reads CASSPRDGEASGELFF. In DNA form, the CDR3 reads TGTGCCAGCTCACCCCGGGACGGAGAAGCGAGCGGGGAGCTGTTTTTT.

The rearrangement links TRBV14 to TRBJ1-1, with 7 bases matching TRBD1. The CDR3 spans 14 residues. Trimming cost V 3 bases and J 5 bases; bases outside gene matches: 6. The germline gives CDR1 SGHDN, CDR2 FVKESK. CDR3 residues: CASSQLTGRTEAFF. The CDR3 DNA sequence: TGTGCCAGCAGCCAGCTGACAGGGAGGACTGAAGCTTTCTTT. The variable domain in full, with the rest retrieved from reference TRBV14 and TRBJ1-1, is EAGVTQFPSHSVIEKGQTVTLRCDPISGHDNLYWYRRVMGKEIKFLLHFVKESKQDESGMPNNRFLAERTGGTYSTLKVQPAELEDSGVYFCASSQLTGRTEAFFGQGTRLTVV.

The chain recombines TRBV27 with TRBJ2-5; the match to TRBD2 covers 14 bases. Germline assignment: CDR1 MNHEY and CDR2 SMNVEV (reference sequence). The V and J ends lost 4 bases and 7 bases, in that order; junction bases with no gene match: 5. The CDR3 is made up of 15 amino acids. CDR3 in amino acids: CASSSGTSGSVTQYF. In DNA, the CDR3 is TGTGCCAGCAGTTCTGGGACTAGCGGGAGTGTGACCCAGTACTTC.

The chain employs TRBV11-2 and TRBJ1-1; D remains unclear. This CDR3 contains 17 residues. V was cut by 3 bases and J by 0 bases, with 17 bases left in between. Germline V gene sequence: CDR1 SGHAT, CDR2 FQNNGV. The CDR3 DNA follows: TGTGCCAGCAGCTTGTACCGGCAGATAGGCATGAACACTGAAGCTTTCTTT. Amino acid sequence: CASSLYRQIGMNTEAFF. Supplemented by reference TRBV11-2 and TRBJ1-1, the full variable domain reads EAGVAQSPRYKIIEKRQSVAFWCNPISGHATLYWYQQILGQGPKLLIQFQNNGVVDDSQLPKDRFSAERLKGVDSTLKIQPAKLEDSAVYLCASSLYRQIGMNTEAFFGQGTRLTVV.

This clonotype was detected only a few times. The chain carries TRBV30 and TRBJ1-1; no definite D call. The CDR3 consists of 13 residues. V lost 3 bases to trimming and J lost 2 bases, with 10 bases between them. Germline CDR1 and CDR2: GTSNPN and SVGIG (reference sequence). The CDR3 region is CAWRKQSNTEAFF. In DNA form, the CDR3 reads TGTGCCTGGAGAAAACAGAGCAACACTGAAGCTTTCTTT.

At least ten counts were recorded for this clonotype. J is TRBJ2-7 and V is TRBV6-2 or TRBV6-3; 7 nucleotides line up with TRBD2. Germline assignment: CDR1 MNHEY and CDR2 SVGEGT. V was pared by 3 bases and J by 9 bases, with 2 bases of the junction left unmatched. The CDR3 spans 11 residues. The CDR3 sequence is CASSYGRGQYF. CDR3 DNA: TGTGCCAGCAGTTATGGGAGGGGGCAGTACTTC.

There are many counts of this clonotype. In nucleotides, the CDR3 is TGCAGTGCTAGAGGTCAAAGCGGGTCTTATAGCTCCTACGAGCAGTACTTC. It yields the protein CSARGQSGSYSSYEQYF. This chain connects TRBV20-1 to TRBJ2-7; weak D call: TRBD2 (6 bases). V dropped 1 base and J dropped 0 bases, with 19 bases sitting between them. The CDR3 consists of 17 residues. Germline V gene data show CDR1 as DFQATT and CDR2 as SNEGSKA (reference sequence).

The rearrangement joins TRBV29-1 to TRBJ1-5, with no clear D. Germline V lookup: CDR1 SQVTM, CDR2 ANQGSEA. This CDR3 contains 13 residues. Trimming removed 4 bases at V and 4 bases at J, with 11 bases between. Written as DNA, the CDR3 is TGCAGCGTTGGGGAGGGTCTAAATCAGCCCCAGCATTTT. This sequence encodes CSVGEGLNQPQHF. The full variable domain, completed using reference TRBV29-1 and TRBJ1-5, is SAVISQKPSRDICQRGTSLTIQCQVDSQVTMMFWYRQQPGQSLTLIATANQGSEATYESGFVIDKFPISRPNLTFSTLTVSNMSPEDSSIYLCSVGEGLNQPQHFGDGTRLSIL.

This clonotype was observed many times. This sequence joins TRBV2 and TRBJ2-3; D is undetermined. The germline gives CDR1 SNHLY, CDR2 FYNNEI. The CDR3 spans 13 residues. Trimming pared 5 bases from V and 9 bases from J, leaving 15 bases between. The CDR3 sequence is CASSSSPDTTQYF. Here the CDR3 DNA reads TGTGCCAGCAGTTCCTCTCCTGACACAACGCAGTATTTT.

The chain links TRBV7-8 to TRBJ2-5, with TRBD2 matching over 8 bases. CDR3 length: 15 residues. Germline trimming cut 1 base from V and 1 base from J; bases unmatched to any gene: 2. Looked up from germline, CDR1 is SGHVS and CDR2 is FQNEAQ. CDR3 DNA sequence: TGTGCCAGCAGCTTAGACCGGGGGGGCCAAGAGACCCAGTACTTC. The encoded protein is CASSLDRGGQETQYF.

In its sample, this clonotype is medium-sized. V is TRBV6-5 and J is TRBJ1-2; D may be TRBD1 (5 bases). The CDR3 totals 16 residues. In germline, CDR1 is MNHEY, CDR2 SVGAGI. V was clipped by 2 bases and J by 3 bases, with 16 bases between them. Here the CDR3 DNA reads TGTGCCAGCAGTTACGTCCGGGGGGAGTTGGACTATGGCTACACCTTC. It is translated as CASSYVRGELDYGYTF.

This clonotype was detected many times. The chain combines TRBV7-6 with TRBJ1-1; TRBD1 is a possible D gene (5 bases). The CDR3 has 15 residues. V was shortened by 0 bases and J by 2 bases, with 10 bases between the two germline ends. CDR1 and CDR2 from the germline V gene are SGHVS and FNYEAQ. CDR3 DNA sequence: TGTGCCAGCAGCTTAGCCCCGGGGGACAACACTGAAGCTTTCTTT. Protein product: CASSLAPGDNTEAFF.

This clonotype has at least ten counts. This chain connects TRBV12-3 or TRBV12-4 to TRBJ1-1; 12 nucleotides match TRBD1. CDR3 size: 17 residues. With 4 bases clipped from V and 1 base from J, the junction kept 7 bases outside the gene matches. CDR3 sequence (DNA): TGTGCCAGCAGTTCCACGGGACAGGGGGCGAGGAACACTGAAGCTTTCTTT. Residues: CASSSTGQGARNTEAFF.